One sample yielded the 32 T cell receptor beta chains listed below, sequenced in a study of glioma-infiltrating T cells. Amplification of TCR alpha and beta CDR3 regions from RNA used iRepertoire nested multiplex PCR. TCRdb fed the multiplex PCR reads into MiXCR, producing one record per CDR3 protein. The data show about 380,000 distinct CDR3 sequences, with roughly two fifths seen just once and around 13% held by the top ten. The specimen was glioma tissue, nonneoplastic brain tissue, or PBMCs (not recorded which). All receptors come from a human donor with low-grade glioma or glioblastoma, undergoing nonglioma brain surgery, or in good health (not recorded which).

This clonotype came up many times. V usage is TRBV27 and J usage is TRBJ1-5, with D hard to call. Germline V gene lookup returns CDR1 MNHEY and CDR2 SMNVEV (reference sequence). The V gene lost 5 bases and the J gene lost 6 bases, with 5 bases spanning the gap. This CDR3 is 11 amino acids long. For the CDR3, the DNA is TGTGCCAGCAGTCCGCGTCAGCCCCAGCATTTT. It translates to CASSPRQPQHF.

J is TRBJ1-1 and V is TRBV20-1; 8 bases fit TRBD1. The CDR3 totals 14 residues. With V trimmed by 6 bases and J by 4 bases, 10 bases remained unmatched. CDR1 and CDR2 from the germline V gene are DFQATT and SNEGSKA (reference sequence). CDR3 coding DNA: TGCAGTGCGTTTGGACAGGGCCGTAGCACTGAAGCTTTCTTT. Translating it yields CSAFGQGRSTEAFF.

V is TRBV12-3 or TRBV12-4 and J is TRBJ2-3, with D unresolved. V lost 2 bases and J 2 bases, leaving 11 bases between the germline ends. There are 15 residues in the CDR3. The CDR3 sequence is CASSLSTSPTDTQYF. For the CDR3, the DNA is TGTGCCAGCAGTTTATCGACTTCACCCACAGATACGCAGTATTTT.

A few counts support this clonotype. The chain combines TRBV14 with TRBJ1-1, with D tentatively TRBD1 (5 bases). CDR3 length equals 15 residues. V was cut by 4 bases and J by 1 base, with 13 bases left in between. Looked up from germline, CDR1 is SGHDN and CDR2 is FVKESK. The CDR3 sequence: CASSLPGTGNTEAFF. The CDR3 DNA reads TGTGCCAGCAGCCTTCCAGGGACGGGGAACACTGAAGCTTTCTTT. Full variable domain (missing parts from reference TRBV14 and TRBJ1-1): EAGVTQFPSHSVIEKGQTVTLRCDPISGHDNLYWYRRVMGKEIKFLLHFVKESKQDESGMPNNRFLAERTGGTYSTLKVQPAELEDSGVYFCASSLPGTGNTEAFFGQGTRLTVV.

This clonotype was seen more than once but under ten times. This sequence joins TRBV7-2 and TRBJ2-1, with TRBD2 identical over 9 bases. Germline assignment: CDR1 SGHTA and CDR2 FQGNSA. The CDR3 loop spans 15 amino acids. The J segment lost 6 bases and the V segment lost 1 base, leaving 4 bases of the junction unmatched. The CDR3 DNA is TGTGCCAGCAGCTTAGGGGGACTAGCTTCCAATGAGCAGTTCTTC. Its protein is CASSLGGLASNEQFF.

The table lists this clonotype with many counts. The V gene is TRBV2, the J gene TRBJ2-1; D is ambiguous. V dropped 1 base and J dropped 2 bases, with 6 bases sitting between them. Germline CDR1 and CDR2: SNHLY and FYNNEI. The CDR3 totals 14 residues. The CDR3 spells CASSEDGTYNEQFF. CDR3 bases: TGTGCCAGCAGTGAAGATGGGACCTACAATGAGCAGTTCTTC. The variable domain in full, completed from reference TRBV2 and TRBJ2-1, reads EPEVTQTPSHQVTQMGQEVILRCVPISNHLYFYWYRQILGQKVEFLVSFYNNEISEKSEIFDDQFSVERPDGSNFTLKIRSTKLEDSAMYFCASSEDGTYNEQFFGPGTRLTVL.

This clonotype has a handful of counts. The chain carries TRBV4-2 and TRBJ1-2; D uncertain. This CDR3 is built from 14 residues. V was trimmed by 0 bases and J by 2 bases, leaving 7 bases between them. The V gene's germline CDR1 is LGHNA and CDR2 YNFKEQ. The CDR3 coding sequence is TGTGCCAGCAGCCAAGAACAACTCAACTATGGCTACACCTTC. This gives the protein CASSQEQLNYGYTF.

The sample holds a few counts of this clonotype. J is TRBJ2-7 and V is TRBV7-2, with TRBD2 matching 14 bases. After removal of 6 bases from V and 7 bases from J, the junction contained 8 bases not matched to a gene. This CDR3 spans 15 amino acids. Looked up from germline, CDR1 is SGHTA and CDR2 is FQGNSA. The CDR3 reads CASSYAGLAGVEQYF. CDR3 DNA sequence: TGTGCCAGCAGTTATGCGGGACTAGCGGGAGTTGAGCAGTACTTC.

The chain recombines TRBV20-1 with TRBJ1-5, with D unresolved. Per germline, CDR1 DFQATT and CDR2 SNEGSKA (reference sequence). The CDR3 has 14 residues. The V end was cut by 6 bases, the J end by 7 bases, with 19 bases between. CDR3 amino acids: CSASEASLGQPQHF. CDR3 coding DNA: TGCAGTGCCTCCGAGGCATCCCTAGGACAGCCCCAGCATTTT.

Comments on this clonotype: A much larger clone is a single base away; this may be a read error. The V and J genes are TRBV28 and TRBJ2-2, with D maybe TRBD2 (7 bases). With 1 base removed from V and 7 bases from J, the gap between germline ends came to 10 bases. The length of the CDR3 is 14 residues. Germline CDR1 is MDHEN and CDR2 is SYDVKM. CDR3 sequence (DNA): TGTGCCAGCAGTTTATCGGGGGGCAGCGGGGAGCTGTTTTTT. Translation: CASSLSGGSGELFF.

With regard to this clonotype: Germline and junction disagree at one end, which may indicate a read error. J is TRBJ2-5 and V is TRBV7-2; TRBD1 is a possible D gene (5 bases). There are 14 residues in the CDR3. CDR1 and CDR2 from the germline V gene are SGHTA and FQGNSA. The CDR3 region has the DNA TGTGCCGGCAGTATTCGCAGGGATCGGGAGACCCAGTACTTC. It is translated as CAGSIRRDRETQYF.

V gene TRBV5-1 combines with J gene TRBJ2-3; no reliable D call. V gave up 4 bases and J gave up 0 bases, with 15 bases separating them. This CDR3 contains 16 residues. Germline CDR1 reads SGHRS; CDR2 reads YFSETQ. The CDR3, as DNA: TGCGCCAGCAGCCCGGCGGAGAGCACTAGCACAGATACGCAGTATTTT. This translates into CASSPAESTSTDTQYF.

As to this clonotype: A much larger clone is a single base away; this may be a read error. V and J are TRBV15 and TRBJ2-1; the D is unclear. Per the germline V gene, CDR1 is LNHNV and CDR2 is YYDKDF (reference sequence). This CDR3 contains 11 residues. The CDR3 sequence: CATGSYNKQFF. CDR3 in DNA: TGTGCCACTGGCTCCTACAATAAGCAGTTCTTC. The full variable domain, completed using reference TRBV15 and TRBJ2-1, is DAMVIQNPRYQVTQFGKPVTLSCSQTLNHNVMYWYQQKSSQAPKLLFHYYDKDFNNEADTPDNFQSRRPNTSFCFLDIRSPGLGDTAMYLCATGSYNKQFFGPGTRLTVL.

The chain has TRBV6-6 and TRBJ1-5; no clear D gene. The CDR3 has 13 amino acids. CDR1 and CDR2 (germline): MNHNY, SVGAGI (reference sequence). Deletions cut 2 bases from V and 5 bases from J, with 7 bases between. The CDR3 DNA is TGTGCCAGCAGTTACCCCTTCTATCAGCCCCAGCATTTT. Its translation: CASSYPFYQPQHF.

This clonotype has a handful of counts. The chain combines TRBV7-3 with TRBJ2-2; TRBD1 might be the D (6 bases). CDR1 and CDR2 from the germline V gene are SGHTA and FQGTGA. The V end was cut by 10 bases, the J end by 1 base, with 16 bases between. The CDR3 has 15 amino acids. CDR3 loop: CATHRETGNTGELFF. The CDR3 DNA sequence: TGTGCCACCCACAGGGAGACAGGGAACACCGGGGAGCTGTTTTTT.

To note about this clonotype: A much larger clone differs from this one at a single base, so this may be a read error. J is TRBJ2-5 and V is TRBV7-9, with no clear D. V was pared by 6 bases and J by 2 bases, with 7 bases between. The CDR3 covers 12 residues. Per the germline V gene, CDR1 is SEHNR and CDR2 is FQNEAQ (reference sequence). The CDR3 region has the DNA TGTGCCAGCAGGGCGAGTCAAGAGACCCAGTACTTC. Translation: CASRASQETQYF.

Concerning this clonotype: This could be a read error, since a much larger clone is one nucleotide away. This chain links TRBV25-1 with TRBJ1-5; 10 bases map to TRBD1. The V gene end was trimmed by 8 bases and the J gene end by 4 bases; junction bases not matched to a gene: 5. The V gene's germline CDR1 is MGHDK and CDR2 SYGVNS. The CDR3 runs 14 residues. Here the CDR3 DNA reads TGTGCCAGCGGGCTGGGACAGGGGAATCAGCCCCAGCATTTT. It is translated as CASGLGQGNQPQHF.

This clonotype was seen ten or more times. In DNA form, the CDR3 reads TGTGCCAGCACTGAAAGGGGGAGGGAGCAGTACTTC. Residues: CASTERGREQYF. The chain employs TRBV28 and TRBJ2-7, with D possibly called TRBD1 or TRBD2 (6 bases each). CDR3 length: 12 residues. V dropped 7 bases and J dropped 7 bases, with 14 bases sitting between them. Germline CDR1 and CDR2: MDHEN and SYDVKM.

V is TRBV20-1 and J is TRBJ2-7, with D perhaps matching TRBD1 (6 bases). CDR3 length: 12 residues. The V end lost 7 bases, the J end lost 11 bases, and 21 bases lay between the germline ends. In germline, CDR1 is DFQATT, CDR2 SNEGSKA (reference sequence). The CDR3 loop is CSVANRDTSEYF. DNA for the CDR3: TGCAGTGTTGCCAACCGGGACACCTCAGAGTACTTC.

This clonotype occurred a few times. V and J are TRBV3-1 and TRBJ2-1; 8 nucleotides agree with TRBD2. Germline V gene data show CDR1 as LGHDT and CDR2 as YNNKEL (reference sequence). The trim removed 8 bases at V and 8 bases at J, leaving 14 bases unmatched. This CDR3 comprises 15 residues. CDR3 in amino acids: CASGLTLQAGDEQFF. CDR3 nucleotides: TGTGCCAGCGGTCTCACCCTACAAGCGGGGGATGAGCAGTTCTTC.

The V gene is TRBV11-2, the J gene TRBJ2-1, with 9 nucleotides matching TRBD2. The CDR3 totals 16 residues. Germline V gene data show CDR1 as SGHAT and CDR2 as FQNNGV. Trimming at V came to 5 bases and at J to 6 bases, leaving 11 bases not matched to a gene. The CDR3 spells CASSRRLSGSINEQFF. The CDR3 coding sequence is TGTGCCAGCAGCCGAAGACTTAGCGGGAGTATCAATGAGCAGTTCTTC.

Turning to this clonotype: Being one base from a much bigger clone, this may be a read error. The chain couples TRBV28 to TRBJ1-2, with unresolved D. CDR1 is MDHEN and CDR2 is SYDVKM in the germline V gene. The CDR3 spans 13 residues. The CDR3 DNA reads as TGTGCCAGCAGTCCCCATAGCTGGCCCGGCTACGCCTTC. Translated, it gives CASSPHSWPGYAF.

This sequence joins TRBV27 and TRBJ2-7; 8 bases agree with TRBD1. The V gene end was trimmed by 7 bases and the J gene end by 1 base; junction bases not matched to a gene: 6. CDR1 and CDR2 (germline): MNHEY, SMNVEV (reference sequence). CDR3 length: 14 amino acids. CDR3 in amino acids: CASTSDRDSYEQYF. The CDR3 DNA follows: TGTGCCAGCACGTCGGACAGGGATTCCTACGAGCAGTACTTC.

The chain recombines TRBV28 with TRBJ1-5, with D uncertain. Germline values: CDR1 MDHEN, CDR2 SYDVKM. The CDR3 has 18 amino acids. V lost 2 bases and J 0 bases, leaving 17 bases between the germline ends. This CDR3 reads CASSLRIGWAYSNQPQHF. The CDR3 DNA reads TGTGCCAGCAGTTTAAGGATAGGCTGGGCTTATAGCAATCAGCCCCAGCATTTT.

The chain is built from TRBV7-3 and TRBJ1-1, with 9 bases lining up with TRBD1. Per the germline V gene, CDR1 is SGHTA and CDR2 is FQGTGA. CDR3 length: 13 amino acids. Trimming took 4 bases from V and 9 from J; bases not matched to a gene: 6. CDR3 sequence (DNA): TGTGCCAGCAGCTCGGACAGGGGCGGTCAAGCTTTCTTT. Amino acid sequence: CASSSDRGGQAFF.

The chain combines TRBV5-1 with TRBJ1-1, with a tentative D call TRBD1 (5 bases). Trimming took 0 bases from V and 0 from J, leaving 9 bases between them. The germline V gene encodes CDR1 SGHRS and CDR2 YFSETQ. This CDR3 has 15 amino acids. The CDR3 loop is CASSLVAGMNTEAFF. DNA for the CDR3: TGCGCCAGCAGCTTGGTGGCAGGGATGAACACTGAAGCTTTCTTT. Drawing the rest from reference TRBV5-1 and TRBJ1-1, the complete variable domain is KAGVTQTPRYLIKTRGQQVTLSCSPISGHRSVSWYQQTPGQGLQFLFEYFSETQRNKGNFPGRFSGRQFSNSRSEMNVSTLELGDSALYLCASSLVAGMNTEAFFGQGTRLTVV.

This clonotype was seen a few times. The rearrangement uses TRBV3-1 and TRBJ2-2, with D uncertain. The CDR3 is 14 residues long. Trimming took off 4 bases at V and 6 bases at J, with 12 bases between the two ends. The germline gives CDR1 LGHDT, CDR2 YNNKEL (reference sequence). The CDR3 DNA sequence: TGTGCCAGCAGCCCAAGTAAGGTGTCCGGGGAGCTGTTTTTT. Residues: CASSPSKVSGELFF.

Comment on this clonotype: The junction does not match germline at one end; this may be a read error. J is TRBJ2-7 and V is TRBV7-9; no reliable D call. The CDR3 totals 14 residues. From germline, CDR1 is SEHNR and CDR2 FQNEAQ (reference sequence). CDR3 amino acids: CDSSSDLGSYEQYF. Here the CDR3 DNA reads TGTGACAGCAGCTCAGATTTGGGCTCCTACGAGCAGTACTTC.

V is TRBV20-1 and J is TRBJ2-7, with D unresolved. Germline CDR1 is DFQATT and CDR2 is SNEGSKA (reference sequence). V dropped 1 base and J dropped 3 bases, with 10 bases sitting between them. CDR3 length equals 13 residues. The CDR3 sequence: CSARGIRIYEQYF. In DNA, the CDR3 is TGCAGTGCTAGAGGGATCCGAATCTACGAGCAGTACTTC.

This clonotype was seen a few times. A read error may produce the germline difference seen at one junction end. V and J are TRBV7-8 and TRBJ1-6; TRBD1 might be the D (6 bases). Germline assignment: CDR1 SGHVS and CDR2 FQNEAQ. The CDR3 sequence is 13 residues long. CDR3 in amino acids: CASSSARWTDNYF. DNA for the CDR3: TGTGCCAGCAGCTCAGCCCGGTGGACAGACAACTACTTT. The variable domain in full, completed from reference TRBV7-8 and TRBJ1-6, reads GAGVSQSPRYKVAKRGQDVALRCDPISGHVSLFWYQQALGQGPEFLTYFQNEAQLDKSGLPSDRFFAERPEGSVSTLKIQRTQQEDSAVYLCASSSARWTDNYFGNGTRLTVT.

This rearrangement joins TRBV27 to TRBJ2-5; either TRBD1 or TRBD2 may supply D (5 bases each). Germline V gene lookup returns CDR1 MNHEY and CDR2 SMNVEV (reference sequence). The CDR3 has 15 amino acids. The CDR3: CAGSLYLGRQETQYF. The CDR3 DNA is TGTGCTGGCAGTTTATACTTGGGACGCCAAGAGACCCAGTACTTC.

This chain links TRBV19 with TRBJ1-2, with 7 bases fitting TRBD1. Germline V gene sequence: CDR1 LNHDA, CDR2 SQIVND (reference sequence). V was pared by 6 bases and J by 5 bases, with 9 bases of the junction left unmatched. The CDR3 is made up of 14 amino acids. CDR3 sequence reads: CASSLTGYRYGYTF. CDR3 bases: TGTGCCAGTAGCCTGACAGGGTATCGATATGGCTACACCTTC.